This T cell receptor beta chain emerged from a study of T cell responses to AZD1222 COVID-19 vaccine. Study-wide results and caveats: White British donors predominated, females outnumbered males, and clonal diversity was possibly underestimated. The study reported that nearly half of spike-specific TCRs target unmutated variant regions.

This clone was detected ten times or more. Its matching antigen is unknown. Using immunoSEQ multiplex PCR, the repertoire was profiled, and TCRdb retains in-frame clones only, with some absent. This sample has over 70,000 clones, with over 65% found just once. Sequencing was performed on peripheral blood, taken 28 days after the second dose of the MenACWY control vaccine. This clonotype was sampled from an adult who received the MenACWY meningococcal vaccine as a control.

This chain's CDR3 is CASSPLLAQATYEQYF. In nucleotides, the CDR3 is TGTGCCAGCAGCCCCTTACTAGCCCAGGCTACCTACGAGCAGTACTTC. The chain recombines TRBV5-5 with TRBJ2-7, with D perhaps matching TRBD2 (6 bases). With 4 bases removed from V and 2 bases from J, the gap between germline ends came to 19 bases. The CDR3 has 16 amino acids. Germline V CDR1 and CDR2: SGHKS, YYEKEE (reference sequence).